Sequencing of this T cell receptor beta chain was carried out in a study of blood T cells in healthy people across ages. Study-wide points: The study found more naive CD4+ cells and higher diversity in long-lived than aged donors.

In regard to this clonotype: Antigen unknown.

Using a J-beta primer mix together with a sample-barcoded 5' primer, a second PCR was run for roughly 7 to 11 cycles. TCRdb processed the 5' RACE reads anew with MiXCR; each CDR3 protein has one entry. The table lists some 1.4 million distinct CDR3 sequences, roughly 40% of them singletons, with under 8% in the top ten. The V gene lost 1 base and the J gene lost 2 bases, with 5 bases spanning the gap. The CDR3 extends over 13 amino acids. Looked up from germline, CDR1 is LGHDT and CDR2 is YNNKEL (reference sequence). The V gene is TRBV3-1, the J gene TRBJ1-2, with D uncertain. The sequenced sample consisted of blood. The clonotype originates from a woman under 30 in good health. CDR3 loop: CASSQAENYGYTF. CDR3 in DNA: TGTGCCAGCAGCCAAGCAGAAAACTATGGCTACACCTTC.